A selection of T cell receptor beta chains follows, all from one sample in a study of blood T cell repertoires in COVID-19. Repertoires were generated with immunoSEQ multiplex PCR, while TCRdb's copy carries only in-frame clones and drops some. Of approximately 99,000 clones listed, around 86% are singletons. The source material was peripheral blood. The source of these receptors is a woman in her sixties or seventies with acute or convalescent COVID-19. Both conserved end residues are part of each CDR3. D genes are given only for firm matches. Clone size is given for some rows only: seen once, a few or many times, or a class if the clone is expanded.

v_gene	d_gene	abundance	j_gene	CDR3nt	CDR3aa
TRBV29-1	NA	NA	TRBJ2-4	TGCAGCGTTGAGTCGTACGAGTCCTTAGCCAAAAACATTCAGTACTTC	CSVESYESLAKNIQYF
TRBV3-1/TRBV3-2	NA	NA	TRBJ2-7	TGTGCCAGCAGCTGGGACACCGCCTACGAGCAGTACTTC	CASSWDTAYEQYF
TRBV29-1	NA	NA	TRBJ1-1	TGCAGCGCTAGGCACAGGGAATCGAGTGAAGCTTTCTTT	CSARHRESSEAFF
TRBV5-8	TRBD1	NA	TRBJ1-5	TGTGCCAGCAGCCCAGGGACAGGGGGCAATCAGCCCCAGCATTTT	CASSPGTGGNQPQHF
TRBV7-2	NA	NA	TRBJ1-6	TGTGCCAGCAGCTCGCCCTCCGCGGGGGCGCGGTTGAATTCACCCCTCCACTTT	CASSSPSAGARLNSPLHF
TRBV28	NA	NA	TRBJ1-1	TGTGCCAGCCGCTCGTACGGGGGAGAGACTGAAGCTTTCTTT	CASRSYGGETEAFF
TRBV29-1	NA	NA	TRBJ1-1	TGCAGCGTTGAAGATGGGGGGAAAGCTGAAGCTTTCTTT	CSVEDGGKAEAFF
TRBV27	NA	NA	TRBJ1-2	TGTGCCAGCAGTTTGTCACTGTCCTATGGCTACACCTTC	CASSLSLSYGYTF
TRBV5-1	NA	once	TRBJ2-3	TGCGCCAGCAGCTTGGGGGGGCCCGATGGTACGCAGTATTTT	CASSLGGPDGTQYF
TRBV5-1	NA	NA	TRBJ1-1	TGCGCCAGCAGCTTTGTGGCAGGAGGGGAGTGGGTCACTGAAGCTTTCTTT	CASSFVAGGEWVTEAFF
TRBV11-1	NA	NA	TRBJ2-5	TGTGCCAGCGGACGGGGGGCGGGAGAGACCCAGTACTTC	CASGRGAGETQYF
TRBV6-6	TRBD1	once	TRBJ2-1	TGTGCCAGCAGTTACTGGACAGGGGGCAATGAGCAGTTCTTC	CASSYWTGGNEQFF
TRBV18	NA	NA	TRBJ1-3	TGTGCCAGCTTCACCAGGGCTGACGGATCGTCTGGAAACACCATATATTTT	CASFTRADGSSGNTIYF
TRBV13	TRBD1	NA	TRBJ1-2	TGTGCCAGCAGCTCTTCGCGACAGGGGGCGTCCGGCTACACCTTC	CASSSSRQGASGYTF
TRBV19	NA	NA	TRBJ2-7	TGTGCCAGTAGCCGGGACTTGAGCTACGAGCAGTACTTC	CASSRDLSYEQYF
TRBV6-4	NA	NA	TRBJ2-2	TGTGCCAGCAGTGTAAGAGGGACCGGGGAGCTGTTTTTT	CASSVRGTGELFF
TRBV9	NA	NA	TRBJ1-3	TGTGCCAGCACCCCATCGGCGGATCTTTCCAGAAACACCATATATTTT	CASTPSADLSRNTIYF
TRBV5-1	NA	NA	TRBJ1-2	TGCGCCAGCAGCCCGGGTCAGTACCTTGGCTACACCTTC	CASSPGQYLGYTF
TRBV5-1	TRBD1	once	TRBJ2-3	TGCGCCAGCAGCCTGACCCCAGGGGGAGATACGCAGTATTTT	CASSLTPGGDTQYF
TRBV5-1	TRBD1	NA	TRBJ1-2	TGCGCCAGCAGCTTGTTGGGGACAGGGCTCGATGGCTACACCTTC	CASSLLGTGLDGYTF
TRBV5-4	TRBD1	NA	TRBJ2-7	TGTGCCAGCAGCAACCCCGGGACAGGGATATACGAGCAGTACTTC	CASSNPGTGIYEQYF
TRBV15	TRBD2	NA	TRBJ2-7	TGTGCCACCAGCAGAGTAGGGGTCGGGAGGACCGCTATCGAGCAGTACTTC	CATSRVGVGRTAIEQYF
TRBV5-6	NA	NA	TRBJ1-1	TGTGCCAGCAGCTCGCTTGACAGGAACACTGAAGCTTTCTTT	CASSSLDRNTEAFF
TRBV29-1	NA	NA	TRBJ2-3	TGCAGCTTTGTAACTAGCTTGGCCGCAGATACGCAGTATTTT	CSFVTSLAADTQYF
TRBV7-4	NA	NA	TRBJ2-7	TGTGCCAGCAGCTTTCGCGGTAGCGGAGCCTACGAGCAGTACTTC	CASSFRGSGAYEQYF
TRBV18	TRBD1	NA	TRBJ1-3	TGTGCCAGCTCCGGGACAGGGGTAAAGAACACCATATATTTT	CASSGTGVKNTIYF
TRBV28	NA	NA	TRBJ1-5	TGTGCCAGCAGTTTAGGCCAGGGCAATCAGCCCCAGCATTTT	CASSLGQGNQPQHF
TRBV28	NA	NA	TRBJ2-1	TGTGCCAGCAGTCCCTCGTTTCGTGTGGGGCTCAATGAGCAGTTCTTC	CASSPSFRVGLNEQFF
TRBV12-5	TRBD2	NA	TRBJ2-1	TGTGCTAGTGGTCCGGGACTAGCGGGGCCCAATGAGCAGTTCTTC	CASGPGLAGPNEQFF
TRBV19	NA	NA	TRBJ1-5	TGTGCCAGTAGTATAGAGAACAGGGTTGGAGCTCAGCCCCAGCATTTT	CASSIENRVGAQPQHF
TRBV4-3	NA	once	TRBJ2-5	TGCGCCAGCAGCCAAGATACAGGACGGGAGACCCAGTACTTC	CASSQDTGRETQYF
TRBV11-2	TRBD2	NA	TRBJ2-3	TGTGCCAGCAGCCTCACTAGCGGGAGCACAGATACGCAGTATTTT	CASSLTSGSTDTQYF
TRBV28	TRBD1	NA	TRBJ1-6	TGTGCCAGCGGACCTTCGGACAGGAGGAATTCACCCCTCCACTTT	CASGPSDRRNSPLHF
TRBV7-8	NA	NA	TRBJ2-2	TGTGCCAGCAGCGCAAGCGGAGGCTCCGGGGAGCTGTTTTTT	CASSASGGSGELFF
TRBV10-3	NA	NA	TRBJ1-6	TGTGCCATCAGTGAGTCGGAGGGGAGGAGAGGTTCACCCCTCCACTTT	CAISESEGRRGSPLHF
TRBV7-2	TRBD1	NA	TRBJ1-2	TGTGCCAGCAGCCCGTCCGGGACAGGCCTTGGCTACACCTTC	CASSPSGTGLGYTF
TRBV6-5	NA	NA	TRBJ1-2	TGTGCCAGCAGTCGCTGGGAGACGAAGACGGAAGGCTACACCTTC	CASSRWETKTEGYTF
TRBV2	NA	NA	TRBJ2-2	TGTGCCAGCAGGAGGAGTAGGAACACCGGGGAGCTGTTTTTT	CASRRSRNTGELFF
TRBV5-5	TRBD1	NA	TRBJ1-2	TGTGCCAGCAACCTCCGGGACAGGGTGTTTTATGGCTACACCTTC	CASNLRDRVFYGYTF
TRBV7-6	NA	NA	TRBJ2-3	TGTGCCAGCAGCCCCTCCAGAGATACGCAGTATTTT	CASSPSRDTQYF
TRBV27	NA	NA	TRBJ2-3	TGTGCCAGCAGTGCCTCGGGGGTTGCAGATACGCAGTATTTT	CASSASGVADTQYF
TRBV19	NA	NA	TRBJ1-2	TGTGCCAGTAGCAGGAACGTGAACGTCGGAGGCTACACCTTC	CASSRNVNVGGYTF
TRBV28	TRBD2	NA	TRBJ2-2	TGTGCCAGCAGTTCATATCCGGGACTAGCGGGAGGCCCCCTAGACACCGGGGAGCTGTTTTTT	CASSSYPGLAGGPLDTGELFF
TRBV28	NA	NA	TRBJ1-4	TGTGCCAGCAGTTATCCCCTGGGGGGTGCTAATGAAAAACTGTTTTTT	CASSYPLGGANEKLFF
TRBV6-5	TRBD1	NA	TRBJ2-5	TGTGCCAGCAGATTAGGACAGGTGGGCGAAGAGACCCAGTACTTC	CASRLGQVGEETQYF
TRBV12-5	TRBD2	NA	TRBJ2-2	TGTGCTAGTGGTTTCGGGGGTAGCGGGGACACCGGGGAGCTGTTTTTT	CASGFGGSGDTGELFF
TRBV28	NA	few	TRBJ1-6	TGTGCCAGCAGATTGCCAGGGGTCAATTCACCCCTCCACTTT	CASRLPGVNSPLHF
TRBV6-5	NA	NA	TRBJ1-1	TGTGCCAGCATTCCGAACGACAGGAACACTGAAGCTTTCTTT	CASIPNDRNTEAFF
TRBV2	NA	NA	TRBJ2-5	TGTGCCAGCAGTGGTAATATGGAGACCCAGTACTTC	CASSGNMETQYF
TRBV24-1	TRBD2	NA	TRBJ2-5	TGTGCCACCAGTTTGGGAGGGAGGGGAGAGACCCAGTACTTC	CATSLGGRGETQYF
TRBV7-3	TRBD1	once	TRBJ1-1	TGTGCCAGCAGCTCAGGGGGAAACACTGAAGCTTTCTTT	CASSSGGNTEAFF